The 15 T cell receptor beta chains presented below share a single source sample, sequenced in a study of blood T cell repertoires in COVID-19. TCRdb keeps only in-frame clones here, not all; method: immunoSEQ multiplex PCR. Here the sample spans some 97,000 clones, just over 90% being singletons. The sample taken for sequencing was peripheral blood. Source of these receptors: a man in his sixties with acute or convalescent COVID-19.

The chain joins TRBV7-9 to TRBJ1-1, with D perhaps matching TRBD1 (5 bases). Germline V lookup: CDR1 SEHNR, CDR2 FQNEAQ (reference sequence). This CDR3 region has 14 residues. The germline V and J ends were trimmed by 0 bases and 4 bases, with 9 bases remaining between them. CDR3 nucleotide sequence: TGTGCCAGCAGCTTAGCGGGGGGGTCCACTGAAGCTTTCTTT. Its protein product is CASSLAGGSTEAFF. Variable domain in full (rest from reference TRBV7-9 and TRBJ1-1): DTGVSQNPRHKITKRGQNVTFRCDPISEHNRLYWYRQTLGQGPEFLTYFQNEAQLEKSRLLSDRFSAERPKGSFSTLEIQRTEQGDSAMYLCASSLAGGSTEAFFGQGTRLTVV.

This chain uses TRBV10-3 with TRBJ1-2; 9 bases are shared with TRBD1. Germline V gene lookup returns CDR1 ENHRY and CDR2 SYGVKD. CDR3 length: 15 residues. J lost 7 bases, V lost 4 bases, and 10 bases had no gene match. The CDR3 DNA is TGTGCCATCAGTGGTTACAGGGGGCCTATCTCTGGCTACACCTTC. It translates to CAISGYRGPISGYTF.

The chain carries TRBV3-1 (or the pseudogene TRBV3-2) and TRBJ1-2; D not certain. This CDR3 region has 13 residues. The V end lost 1 base, the J end lost 8 bases, and 11 bases lay between the germline ends. Germline V gene lookup returns CDR1 LGHDT and CDR2 YNNKEL (reference sequence). CDR3 sequence: CASSQAHLLGYTF. DNA of the CDR3: TGTGCCAGCAGCCAAGCCCACTTATTAGGCTACACCTTC.

V and J are TRBV3-1 (or the pseudogene TRBV3-2) and TRBJ1-6; weak D call: TRBD1 (5 bases). This CDR3 has 16 amino acids. The germline gives CDR1 LGHDT, CDR2 YNNKEL (reference sequence). V lost 1 base to trimming and J lost 7 bases, with 14 bases between them. Here the CDR3 DNA reads TGTGCCAGCAGCCAAGTAAGGGGCACGAACAATTCACCCCTCCACTTT. Its translation: CASSQVRGTNNSPLHF.

A single count supports this clone. The chain links TRBV19 to TRBJ2-1; TRBD2 matches at 7 bases. The CDR3 is 15 amino acids. The ends lost 10 bases at V and 9 bases at J; junction bases unmatched: 18. Germline-derived CDR1 and CDR2 are LNHDA and SQIVND (reference sequence). CDR3 coding DNA: TGTGCCACCCCTAGCGGAGCTACACCCGGGGTTGAGCAGTTCTTC. As protein: CATPSGATPGVEQFF.

The V gene is TRBV14, the J gene TRBJ2-1, with 10 nucleotides matching TRBD2. The trim removed 8 bases at V and 3 bases at J, leaving 10 bases unmatched. The CDR3 totals 16 residues. Germline CDR1 is SGHDN and CDR2 is FVKESK. The DNA for the CDR3 is TGTGCCAGCTCACCTTGGACTAGCGGAGACTACAATGAGCAGTTCTTC. Encoded protein: CASSPWTSGDYNEQFF.

The CDR3 region has the DNA TGTGCCAGCAGCCGAAGCTACGCTCAGCCCCAGCATTTT. This codes for CASSRSYAQPQHF. This sequence joins TRBV7-8 and TRBJ1-5; D remains unclear. The CDR3 is made up of 13 amino acids. The germline gives CDR1 SGHVS, CDR2 FQNEAQ. V dropped 5 bases and J dropped 6 bases, with 11 bases sitting between them.

In its sample, this clone was seen a few times. The chain recombines TRBV18 with TRBJ2-7; perhaps TRBD1 as D (6 bases). This CDR3 is 13 amino acids long. In germline, CDR1 is KGHSH, CDR2 LQKENI. V was pared by 2 bases and J by 6 bases, with 11 bases between. The CDR3 DNA reads TGTGCCAGCTCACCAAAGGGGGACGGCGAGCAGTACTTC. Encoded protein: CASSPKGDGEQYF.

The chain links TRBV3-1 (or the pseudogene TRBV3-2) to TRBJ1-5; D gene unclear. Between the trimmed V and J ends, which lost 0 bases and 6 bases, there was a span of 6 bases. The CDR3 loop spans 13 amino acids. The germline V gene has CDR1 LGHDT and CDR2 YNNKEL (reference sequence). CDR3 in amino acids: CASSQDTGQPQHF. In DNA, the CDR3 is TGTGCCAGCAGCCAAGATACGGGTCAGCCCCAGCATTTT.

This clone was seen once. The V call is TRBV5-6, the J call TRBJ1-1; 7 bases match TRBD1. Trimming took 1 base from V and 3 from J; bases not matched to a gene: 6. CDR1 is SGHDT and CDR2 is YYEEEE in the germline V gene. The CDR3 loop spans 15 amino acids. CDR3 in DNA: TGTGCCAGCAGCTTGTATCAGGGGGTTTACACTGAAGCTTTCTTT. Translated, it gives CASSLYQGVYTEAFF.

The chain is built from TRBV29-1 and TRBJ1-2, with TRBD1 as a possible D gene (6 bases). Deletions cut 6 bases from V and 0 bases from J, with 8 bases between. Germline V gene sequence: CDR1 SQVTM, CDR2 ANQGSEA. This CDR3 contains 12 residues. Written as DNA, the CDR3 is TGCAGCGTCGGACAGACTAACTATGGCTACACCTTC. It codes for CSVGQTNYGYTF.

The chain links TRBV3-1 (or the pseudogene TRBV3-2) to TRBJ2-7; TRBD2 matches at 8 bases. CDR1 and CDR2 from the germline V gene are LGHDT and YNNKEL (reference sequence). The V segment lost 3 bases and the J segment 2 bases; nucleotides outside the gene matches: 12. The CDR3 totals 17 residues. CDR3 DNA sequence: TGTGCCAGCAGCCACTTAAAAGCAGGCGGGAGGACCTACGAGCAGTACTTC. Its protein is CASSHLKAGGRTYEQYF.

The sample holds a few counts of this clone. V is TRBV10-3 and J is TRBJ1-1; D possibly corresponds to TRBD1 (5 bases). Trimming removed 4 bases from V and 2 bases from J, with 23 bases in between. The CDR3 covers 18 residues. Germline values: CDR1 ENHRY, CDR2 SYGVKD. The CDR3, as DNA: TGTGCCATCAGTGTATATGATCTTGTAGGGGCTTTCAACACTGAAGCTTTCTTT. It codes for CAISVYDLVGAFNTEAFF.

V gene TRBV19 combines with J gene TRBJ1-1; 10 bases match TRBD1. Germline V CDR1 and CDR2: LNHDA, SQIVND (reference sequence). J lost 11 bases, V lost 5 bases, and 11 bases had no gene match. There are 14 residues in the CDR3. The CDR3 nucleotides read TGTGCCAGTAGTCCACGCCGGGACAGGGGATCGGCTTTCTTT. It translates to CASSPRRDRGSAFF.

This chain connects TRBV4-1 to TRBJ1-2; perhaps TRBD1 as D (5 bases). In germline, CDR1 is MGHRA, CDR2 YSYEKL. Trimming pared 1 base from V and 4 bases from J, leaving 10 bases between. CDR3 length: 14 residues. CDR3 coding DNA: TGCGCCAGCAGCCAAGTGGGGGAGGGCTATGGCTACACCTTC. Translating it yields CASSQVGEGYGYTF.